This T cell receptor beta chain emerged from a study of blood T cell repertoires in COVID-19. Study overall: Material from acute and convalescent COVID-19 was sourced from the United States, Italy and Spain.

In the original workflow: Nucleated cell counts were estimated from reference gene primer amplification. Clones were read by immunoSEQ multiplex PCR, and TCRdb kept only the in-frame ones, dropping some. V, J and clone size are those of that table, while D and trimming were read from the DNA. The top ten hold roughly 17% of the sample, which has around 100,000 clones, approximately 89% seen once. Per germline, CDR1 MDHEN and CDR2 SYDVKM. This CDR3 is built from 13 residues. The junction had 4 bases not matched to a gene; V was cut back by 5 bases and J by 5 bases. This clonotype was sampled from a woman older than 75 in a cohort sampled during active COVID-19. The V call is TRBV28, the J call TRBJ2-5; 8 nucleotides agree with TRBD1. The sequenced sample consisted of peripheral blood. The CDR3: CASSPTGVETQYF. The CDR3 region has the DNA TGTGCCAGCAGTCCGACAGGGGTTGAGACCCAGTACTTC.